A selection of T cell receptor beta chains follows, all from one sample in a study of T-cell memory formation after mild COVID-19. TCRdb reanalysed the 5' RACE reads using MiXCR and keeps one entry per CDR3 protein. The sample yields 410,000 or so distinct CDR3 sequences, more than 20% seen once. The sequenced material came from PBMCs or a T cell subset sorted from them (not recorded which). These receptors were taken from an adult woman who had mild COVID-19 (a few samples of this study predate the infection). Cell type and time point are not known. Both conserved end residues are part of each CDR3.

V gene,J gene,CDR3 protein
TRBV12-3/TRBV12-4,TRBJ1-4,CASNRRSSGEKLFF
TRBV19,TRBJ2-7,CASTAGTGSYEQYF
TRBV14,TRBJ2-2,CASSRGGLTNTGELFF
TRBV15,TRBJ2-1,CATSGGLAGDEQFF
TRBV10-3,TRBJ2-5,CASGREQETQYF
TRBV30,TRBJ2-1,CACERAGAHEQFF
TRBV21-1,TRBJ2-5,CASTPRLDSGQETQYF
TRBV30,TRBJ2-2,CAWSVPEPGELFF
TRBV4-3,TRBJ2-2,CASSQGGGAGGLGGELFF
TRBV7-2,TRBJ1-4,CASSVYGGKLFF
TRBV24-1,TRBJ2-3,CATSDQESTDTQYF
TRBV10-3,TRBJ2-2,CATEPGQNTGELFF
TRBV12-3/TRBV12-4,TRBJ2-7,CASSSDYSSYEQYF
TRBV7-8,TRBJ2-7,CASSSVWAGFNEQYF
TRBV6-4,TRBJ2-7,CASSDSDRSYRGSSYEQYF
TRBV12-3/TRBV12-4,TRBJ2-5,CASSLDRDQETQYF
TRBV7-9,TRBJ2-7,CASSLKGTSGFYEQYF
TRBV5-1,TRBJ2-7,CASSLAGRSGFLDEQYF
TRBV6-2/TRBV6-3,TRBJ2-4,CASSTNPGQLAKNIQYF
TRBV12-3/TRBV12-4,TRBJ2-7,CASSLRGLVQYF
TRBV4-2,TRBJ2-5,CASSPVTGAAQETQYF
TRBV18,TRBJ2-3,CASSPPRGSTGPDTQYF
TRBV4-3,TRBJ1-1,CASSQVLGSYTEAFF
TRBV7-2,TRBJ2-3,CASSLGRITDTQYF
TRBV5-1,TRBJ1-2,CASSSRTGGLRDVYGYTF
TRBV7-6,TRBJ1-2,CASSLATLPGQGAGDYGYTF
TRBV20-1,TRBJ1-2,CSALPGTGFGYTF
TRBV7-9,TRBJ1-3,CASEWGATSGNTIYF
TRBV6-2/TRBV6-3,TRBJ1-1,CASSYEQMNTEAFF
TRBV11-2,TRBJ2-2,CASSLGAAGELFF
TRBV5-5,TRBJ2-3,CASSFGTSGGASTDTQYF
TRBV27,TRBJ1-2,CASKRGNYGYTF
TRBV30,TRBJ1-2,CAWSSGQGISGYTF
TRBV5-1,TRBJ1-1,CASTLGAGGETEAFF
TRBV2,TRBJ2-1,CASTPLGGGSYNEQFF
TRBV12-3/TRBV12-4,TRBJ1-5,CASSSRLTGGIQPQHF
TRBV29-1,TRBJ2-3,CSARGRGLRGDTQYF
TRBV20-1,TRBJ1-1,CSARLGNSNTEAFF
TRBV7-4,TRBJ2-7,CASSLSRGAGTSYEQYF
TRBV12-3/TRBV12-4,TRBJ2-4,CASSSGQGGVKNIQYF
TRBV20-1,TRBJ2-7,CSAREKRGLREQYF
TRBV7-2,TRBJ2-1,CASSFTPSHENEQFF
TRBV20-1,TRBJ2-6,CSASRNRRSSGANVLTF
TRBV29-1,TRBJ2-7,CSVEYRGYEQYF
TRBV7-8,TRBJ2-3,CASGWNTQYF
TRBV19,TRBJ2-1,CASTPIGTTSKNEQFF
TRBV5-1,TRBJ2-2,CASRGVPAGGTGELFF
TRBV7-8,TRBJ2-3,CASSLSGQGSTDTQYF
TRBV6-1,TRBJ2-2,CASSEGWNTGELFF
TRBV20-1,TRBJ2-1,CSASIGGLRRAYNEQFF
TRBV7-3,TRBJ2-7,CASSSVGSYEQYF
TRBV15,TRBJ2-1,CATSVRTSGTTNEQFF
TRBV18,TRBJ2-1,CATHPGTSGTDEQFF
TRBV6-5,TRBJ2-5,CASSLGGTGQETQYF
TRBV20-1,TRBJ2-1,CSARGHYPNEQFF
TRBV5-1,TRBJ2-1,CASSPTSGSYYDSEQFF
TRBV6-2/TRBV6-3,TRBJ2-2,CASSYHRMTSPNMGGELFF
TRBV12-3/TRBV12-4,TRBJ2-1,CASNQLAGVINEQFF
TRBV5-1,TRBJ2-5,CASSPAQGETQYF